These 2 T cell receptor beta chains were sequenced from one sample in a study of shared clonotypes between healthy human individuals. Clones were sequenced by immunoSEQ multiplex PCR, and TCRdb holds only the in-frame ones, with some missing. The data contain under 850,000 clones, 55% to 75% of them singletons. Sequencing was done on a sample of memory CD4+ T cells sorted from blood. The subset was: CD45RA-negative fraction. The source of these receptors is a woman in her thirties in good health.

The chain employs TRBV10-2 and TRBJ2-1; 10 bases align to TRBD2. V shed 7 bases, J shed 0 bases, and the junction held 6 bases outside the gene matches. The germline gives CDR1 WSHSY, CDR2 SAAADI. This CDR3 has 16 amino acids. CDR3 sequence reads: CASTTSGVSSYNEQFF. The CDR3 nucleotides are TGCGCCAGCACAACTAGCGGGGTGAGCTCCTACAATGAGCAGTTCTTC.

The V gene is TRBV5-1, the J gene TRBJ2-3; 10 bases are a match to TRBD2. The J segment lost 9 bases and the V segment lost 0 bases, leaving 13 bases of the junction unmatched. This CDR3 spans 17 amino acids. Germline V CDR1 and CDR2: SGHRS, YFSETQ. The CDR3 DNA is TGCGCCAGCAGCTTGGCACGAACTAGCGGGGACCCTGAAACGCAGTATTTT. Protein: CASSLARTSGDPETQYF.